This passage covers 13 T cell receptor beta chains from one sample sequenced in a study of T cells in Graves' hyperthyroidism and ophthalmopathy. Amplification of TCR beta CDR3 regions was performed using RNA transcripts as template. Carried out on the TCR CDR3, a first-round RT-PCR used the HTBI primer set. One entry per CDR3 protein, called by TCRdb with MiXCR from the multiplex PCR reads. The sample lists 90,000 to 120,000 distinct CDR3 sequences, roughly 15% occurring once. The sequenced sample consisted of blood. The receptors stem from a woman aged 45-65 years with Graves' hyperthyroidism.

The V and J genes are TRBV7-2 and TRBJ2-7; 8 bases fit TRBD2. The CDR3 contains 15 residues. J gave up 3 bases and V 2 bases, and 6 bases lay outside the gene matches. Germline V gene lookup returns CDR1 SGHTA and CDR2 FQGNSA. CDR3 sequence: CASSLTSGSYYEQYF. CDR3 in DNA: TGTGCCAGCAGCTTAACAAGCGGGAGTTACTACGAGCAGTACTTC.

The chain joins TRBV27 to TRBJ1-5; tentatively, D is TRBD1 (5 bases). Per germline, CDR1 MNHEY and CDR2 SMNVEV (reference sequence). This CDR3 region has 14 residues. Trimming pared 8 bases from V and 0 bases from J, leaving 11 bases between. In DNA form, the CDR3 reads TGTGCCAGCCGACGCAGGGATAGCAATCAGCCCCAGCATTTT. Its protein product is CASRRRDSNQPQHF.

This clonotype was observed many times. The gene calls are TRBV6-1 and TRBJ2-5; D assignment may be TRBD1 or TRBD2 (7 bases each). Trimming shortened V by 4 bases and J by 1 base, and 13 bases separated the two germline ends. The germline CDR1 and CDR2 sequences are MNHNS and SASEGT. CDR3 length equals 15 residues. The CDR3 here is CASSGGGTAQETQYF. The CDR3 region has the DNA TGTGCCAGCAGTGGGGGAGGGACAGCCCAAGAGACCCAGTACTTC.

This clonotype was detected many times. The chain joins TRBV6-1 to TRBJ2-7; D uncertain. The germline V gene encodes CDR1 MNHNS and CDR2 SASEGT. The CDR3 runs to 15 residues. The ends were cut back, 4 bases at V and 2 bases at J, with 15 bases in the middle. CDR3 amino acids: CASSGRIGDPYEQYF. The CDR3 nucleotides are TGTGCCAGCAGTGGGCGGATCGGCGATCCCTACGAGCAGTACTTC.

This clonotype was seen many times. The V and J genes are TRBV27 and TRBJ1-5, with D uncertain. The ends were cut back, 6 bases at V and 5 bases at J, with 23 bases in the middle. There are 17 residues in the CDR3. Per the germline V gene, CDR1 is MNHEY and CDR2 is SMNVEV (reference sequence). The CDR3 sequence is CASSSSWPTLGDQPQHF. The CDR3 DNA is TGTGCCAGCAGCTCGAGTTGGCCGACTCTCGGGGATCAGCCCCAGCATTTT.

This chain connects TRBV6-1 to TRBJ2-2; D is uncertain. This CDR3 has 15 residues. V lost 1 base and J lost 3, with 9 bases in between. Germline V lookup: CDR1 MNHNS, CDR2 SASEGT. CDR3 bases: TGTGCCAGCAGTGAAGTGGACCAACACACCGGGGAGCTGTTTTTT. This sequence encodes CASSEVDQHTGELFF.

This clonotype was observed at least ten times. The chain has TRBV20-1 and TRBJ1-1; 7 bases are a match to TRBD1. Germline-derived CDR1 and CDR2 are DFQATT and SNEGSKA (reference sequence). The CDR3 extends over 14 amino acids. The trim removed 3 bases at V and 3 bases at J, leaving 7 bases unmatched. As DNA, the CDR3 is TGCAGTGCTAGGCCGACAGGGAGTTACACTGAAGCTTTCTTT. Translating gives CSARPTGSYTEAFF.

This clonotype was seen only once. This chain uses TRBV28 with TRBJ2-5; 10 positions match TRBD1. V shed 5 bases and J 8 bases; nucleotides not matched to a gene: 5. Germline values: CDR1 MDHEN, CDR2 SYDVKM. The CDR3 totals 13 residues. CDR3 loop: CASSRTGGTTQYF. The CDR3 DNA reads TGTGCCAGCAGTCGGACAGGGGGAACAACCCAGTACTTC.

This chain uses TRBV19 with TRBJ2-1; possible D gene TRBD2, 6 bases. V was trimmed by 7 bases and J by 0 bases, leaving 13 bases between them. CDR3 length equals 15 residues. Germline values: CDR1 LNHDA, CDR2 SQIVND (reference sequence). CDR3 in DNA: TGTGCCAGTATTCCGACTAGTAGCTCCTACAATGAGCAGTTCTTC. Amino acid sequence: CASIPTSSSYNEQFF. Using reference TRBV19 and TRBJ2-1 for the parts outside the CDR3, the full variable domain is DGGITQSPKYLFRKEGQNVTLSCEQNLNHDAMYWYRQDPGQGLRLIYYSQIVNDFQKGDIAEGYSVSREKKESFPLTVTSAQKNPTAFYLCASIPTSSSYNEQFFGPGTRLTVL.

In its sample, this clonotype was seen many times. The chain uses TRBV11-2 and TRBJ2-1, with D perhaps TRBD2 (5 bases). V was clipped by 4 bases and J by 9 bases, with 16 bases between them. The V gene's germline CDR1 is SGHAT and CDR2 FQNNGV. The CDR3 spans 14 residues. Here the CDR3 reads CASSSLETGAEQFF. DNA of the CDR3: TGTGCCAGCAGCTCACTAGAGACTGGAGCTGAGCAGTTCTTC.

This clonotype was seen at least ten times. The chain carries TRBV2 and TRBJ2-7; 8 bases align to TRBD2. V shed 3 bases, J shed 4 bases, and the junction held 8 bases outside the gene matches. The V gene's germline CDR1 is SNHLY and CDR2 FYNNEI. This CDR3 region has 15 residues. Here the CDR3 DNA reads TGTGCCAGCAGTGAGTCCGCGGGAGGAAGGTACGAGCAGTACTTC. Its protein is CASSESAGGRYEQYF.

This clonotype showed up many times. V is TRBV6-2 or TRBV6-3 and J is TRBJ2-7, with 7 bases identical to TRBD1. This CDR3 spans 13 amino acids. The V segment lost 5 bases and the J segment 1 base; nucleotides outside the gene matches: 2. Germline loops: CDR1 MNHEY, CDR2 SVGEGT. This CDR3 reads CASSGGQSYEQYF. The CDR3 coding sequence is TGTGCCAGCAGTGGGGGACAGTCCTACGAGCAGTACTTC.

Ten or more counts support this clonotype. V is TRBV5-4 and J is TRBJ2-2, with 12 bases identical to TRBD1. The CDR3 contains 15 residues. Germline-derived CDR1 and CDR2 are SGHNT and YYREEE (reference sequence). V trimming: 4 bases; J trimming: 6 bases; junction bases outside the gene matches: 4. CDR3 sequence reads: CASSGTGGRPGELFF. CDR3 in DNA: TGTGCCAGCAGCGGGACAGGGGGCCGGCCCGGGGAGCTGTTTTTT.